This TCR beta chain was retrieved from a study of T-cell memory formation after mild COVID-19. Study observations and caveats: Of the contracting clones, CD4+ ones lay mainly in CM and EM, and CD8+ ones in EMRA. Day 15 to 85 contractors were CD4/CD8 balanced; later expanders leaned CD4+. A second wave of clones peaked on day 37, and their SARS-CoV-2 specificity went unconfirmed.

This clonotype was seen more than once but under ten times. Its antigen is undetermined. Using its own MiXCR run on the 5' RACE reads, TCRdb lists one record per CDR3 protein. The repertoire holds 350,000 to 450,000 distinct CDR3 sequences, with approximately 25% as singletons. Material: PBMCs or a T cell subset sorted from them (not recorded which). This clonotype originated in an adult woman who had mild COVID-19 (a few samples of this study predate the infection). Cell type and time point are not known.

CDR3 bases: TGTGCCAGCAGTGAAGGGACTAGCAAGCAGTTCTTC. This gives the protein CASSEGTSKQFF. The rearrangement joins TRBV6-1 to TRBJ2-1; 8 bases are shared with TRBD2. This CDR3 is 12 amino acids long. V trimming: 1 base; J trimming: 11 bases; junction bases outside the gene matches: 1. Per germline, CDR1 MNHNS and CDR2 SASEGT.